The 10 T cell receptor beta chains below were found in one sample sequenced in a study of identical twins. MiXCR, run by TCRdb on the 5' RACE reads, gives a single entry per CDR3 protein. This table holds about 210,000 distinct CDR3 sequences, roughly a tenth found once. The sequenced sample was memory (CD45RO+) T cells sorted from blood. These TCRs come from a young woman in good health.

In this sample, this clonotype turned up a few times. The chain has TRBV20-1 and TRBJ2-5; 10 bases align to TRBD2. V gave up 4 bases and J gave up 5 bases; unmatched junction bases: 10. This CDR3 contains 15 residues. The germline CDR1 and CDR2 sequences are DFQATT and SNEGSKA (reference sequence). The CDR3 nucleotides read TGCAGTGCTATCCTGCCGGGACTAGCGTTCGAGACCCAGTACTTC. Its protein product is CSAILPGLAFETQYF.

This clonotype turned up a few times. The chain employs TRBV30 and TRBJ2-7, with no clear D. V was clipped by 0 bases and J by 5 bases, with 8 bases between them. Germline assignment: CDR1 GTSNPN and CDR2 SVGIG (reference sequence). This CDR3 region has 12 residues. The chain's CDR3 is CAWSVSRHEQYF. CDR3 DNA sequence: TGTGCCTGGAGTGTATCGCGGCACGAGCAGTACTTC.

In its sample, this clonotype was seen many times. The CDR3 DNA is TGCGCCAGCAGCCATGAGATGTGGGCTGGGGGGGATAGCAATCAGCCCCAGCATTTT. Protein sequence: CASSHEMWAGGDSNQPQHF. The genes are TRBV4-3 and TRBJ1-5; D perhaps matches TRBD1 (5 bases). Germline V CDR1 and CDR2: LGHNA, YSLEER. The CDR3 consists of 19 residues. V was clipped by 3 bases and J by 0 bases, with 21 bases between them.

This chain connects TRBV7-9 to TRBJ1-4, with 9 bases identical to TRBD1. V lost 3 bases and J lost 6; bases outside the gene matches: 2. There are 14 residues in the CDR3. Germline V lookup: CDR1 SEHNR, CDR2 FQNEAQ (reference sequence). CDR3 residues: CASSFGTGYEKLFF. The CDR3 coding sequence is TGTGCCAGCAGCTTCGGGACAGGGTATGAAAAACTGTTTTTT.

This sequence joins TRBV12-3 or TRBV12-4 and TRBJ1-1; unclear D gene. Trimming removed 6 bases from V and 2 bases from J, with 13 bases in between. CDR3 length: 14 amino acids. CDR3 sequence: CASSHGSVNTEAFF. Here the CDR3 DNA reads TGTGCCAGCAGCCACGGCAGCGTTAACACTGAAGCTTTCTTT.

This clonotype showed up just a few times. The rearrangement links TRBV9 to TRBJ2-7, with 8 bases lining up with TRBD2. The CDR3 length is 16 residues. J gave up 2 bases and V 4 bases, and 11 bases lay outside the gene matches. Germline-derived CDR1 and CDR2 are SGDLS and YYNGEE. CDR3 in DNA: TGTGCCAGCAGCCCCGGGGGGGGACGGAGCACCTACGAGCAGTACTTC. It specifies CASSPGGGRSTYEQYF.

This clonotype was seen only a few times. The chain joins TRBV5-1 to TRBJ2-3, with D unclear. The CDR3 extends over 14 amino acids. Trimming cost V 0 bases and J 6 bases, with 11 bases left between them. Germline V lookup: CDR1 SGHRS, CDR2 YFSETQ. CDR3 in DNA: TGCGCCAGCAGCTTGGGCCCCCTGCCGGATACGCAGTATTTT. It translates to CASSLGPLPDTQYF.

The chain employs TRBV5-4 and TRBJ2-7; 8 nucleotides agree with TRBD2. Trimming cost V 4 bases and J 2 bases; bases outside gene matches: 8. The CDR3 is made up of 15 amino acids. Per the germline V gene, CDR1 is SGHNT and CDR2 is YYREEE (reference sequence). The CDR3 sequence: CASSKPGGAPYEQYF. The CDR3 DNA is TGTGCCAGCAGCAAACCCGGGGGGGCCCCCTACGAGCAGTACTTC.

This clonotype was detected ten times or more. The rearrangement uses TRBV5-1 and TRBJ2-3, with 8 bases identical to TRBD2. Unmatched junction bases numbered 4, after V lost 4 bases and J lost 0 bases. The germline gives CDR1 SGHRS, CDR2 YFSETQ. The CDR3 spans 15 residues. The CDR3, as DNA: TGCGCCAGCAGCCTAGCGGGTCCGAGCACAGATACGCAGTATTTT. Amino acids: CASSLAGPSTDTQYF.

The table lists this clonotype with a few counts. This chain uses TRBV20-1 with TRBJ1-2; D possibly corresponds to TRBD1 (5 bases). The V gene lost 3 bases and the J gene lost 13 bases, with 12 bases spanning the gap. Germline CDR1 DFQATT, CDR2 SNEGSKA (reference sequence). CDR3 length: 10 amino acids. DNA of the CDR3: TGCAGTGCTAGTCAGGGCGAGCGCACCTTC. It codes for CSASQGERTF.